A single sample is the source of the 26 T cell receptor beta chains below, sequenced in a study of shared clonotypes between healthy human individuals. The method was immunoSEQ multiplex PCR; TCRdb's version includes in-frame clones alone and lacks a portion of them. The sample lists around 2,000,000 clones; roughly 91% were seen once. Only CD45RO-negative cells positively selected for CCR7 counted as naive CD8 cells, so terminally differentiated effector memory CD45RA+ cells were excluded. The sample was naive CD8+ T cells from PBMCs. The receptors here all came from a man between 18 and 29 years old in good health. Some clones in this sample may be carry-over from other donors' samples.

CDR3 sequence reads: CASSEYLAENTGELFF. The CDR3 nucleotides are TGTGCCAGCAGTGAATACCTAGCGGAAAACACCGGGGAGCTGTTTTTT. The V gene is TRBV6-4, the J gene TRBJ2-2; 7 bases agree with TRBD2. Germline lookup yields CDR1 MRHNA and CDR2 SNTAGT. This CDR3 has 16 amino acids. Trimming cost V 3 bases and J 2 bases; bases outside gene matches: 6.

The gene calls are TRBV14 and TRBJ2-7, with D perhaps matching TRBD1 or TRBD2 (5 bases each). V was pared by 5 bases and J by 4 bases, with 15 bases between. Looked up from germline, CDR1 is SGHDN and CDR2 is FVKESK. The CDR3 extends over 14 amino acids. CDR3 in amino acids: CASSAVGTLYEQYF. The DNA for the CDR3 is TGTGCCAGCAGCGCTGTCGGGACCTTATACGAGCAGTACTTC.

This clone was detected once. The CDR3 DNA follows: TGTGCCAGCAGCCCCCGGACAGGGGACTACGAGCAGTACTTC. It codes for CASSPRTGDYEQYF. The chain joins TRBV7-9 to TRBJ2-7; 9 positions agree with TRBD1. V was pared by 5 bases and J by 3 bases, with 5 bases of the junction left unmatched. This CDR3 comprises 14 residues. The germline V gene has CDR1 SEHNR and CDR2 FQNEAQ (reference sequence).

This clone has just one count. The chain recombines TRBV4-1 with TRBJ1-4, with D maybe TRBD1 (6 bases). Germline CDR1 and CDR2: MGHRA and YSYEKL. The CDR3 extends over 18 amino acids. Deletions cut 0 bases from V and 4 bases from J, with 18 bases between. The CDR3 DNA is TGCGCCAGCAGCCAAGACGCCTCGGGGGCGGCCTATAATGAAAAACTGTTTTTT. As protein: CASSQDASGAAYNEKLFF.

The chain couples TRBV5-4 to TRBJ2-2; no clear D. V was cut by 4 bases and J by 5 bases, with 6 bases left in between. Germline V gene data show CDR1 as SGHNT and CDR2 as YYREEE (reference sequence). There are 12 residues in the CDR3. The CDR3 DNA reads as TGTGCCAGCAGCCCCTATACCGGGGAGCTGTTTTTT. Its translation: CASSPYTGELFF.

In this sample, this clone turned up a few times. The chain links TRBV29-1 to TRBJ1-1; D possibly corresponds to TRBD1 (6 bases). The germline gives CDR1 SQVTM, CDR2 ANQGSEA. The CDR3 is 13 amino acids. V was shortened by 2 bases and J by 5 bases, with 12 bases between the two germline ends. The CDR3 DNA follows: TGCAGCGTTGAACCTACAGGGACGACTGAAGCTTTCTTT. It specifies CSVEPTGTTEAFF.

This rearrangement joins TRBV27 to TRBJ2-3; 13 positions match TRBD2. The CDR3 runs to 15 residues. V lost 7 bases, J lost 4 bases, and 5 bases stayed unmatched. CDR1 MNHEY and CDR2 SMNVEV come from the germline V gene (reference sequence). The CDR3 region has the DNA TGTGCCAGCAACCTACTAGCGGGAGGGCCAGATACGCAGTATTTT. It encodes CASNLLAGGPDTQYF.

The chain joins TRBV11-2 to TRBJ2-2; the match to TRBD2 covers 10 bases. Germline values: CDR1 SGHAT, CDR2 FQNNGV. V lost 1 base and J lost 6; bases outside the gene matches: 14. The CDR3 extends over 19 amino acids. The CDR3 nucleotides read TGTGCCAGCAGCTTAGTTGTACCTAGCGGGAGAATTATCCCCGGGGAGCTGTTTTTT. This translates into CASSLVVPSGRIIPGELFF. Using reference TRBV11-2 and TRBJ2-2 for the parts outside the CDR3, the full variable domain is EAGVAQSPRYKIIEKRQSVAFWCNPISGHATLYWYQQILGQGPKLLIQFQNNGVVDDSQLPKDRFSAERLKGVDSTLKIQPAKLEDSAVYLCASSLVVPSGRIIPGELFFGEGSRLTVL.

This chain connects TRBV5-1 to TRBJ1-2; TRBD1 aligns across 7 bases. CDR3 size: 16 residues. In germline, CDR1 is SGHRS, CDR2 YFSETQ. J gave up 3 bases and V 5 bases, and 13 bases lay outside the gene matches. CDR3 sequence: CASRLSRPGGDYGYTF. CDR3 coding DNA: TGCGCCAGCAGGCTTTCCCGACCAGGGGGAGACTATGGCTACACCTTC.

The chain recombines TRBV28 with TRBJ2-2; D might be TRBD2 (5 bases). The CDR3 loop spans 19 amino acids. Trimming took off 7 bases at V and 0 bases at J, with 24 bases between the two ends. Germline V CDR1 and CDR2: MDHEN, SYDVKM. The CDR3, as DNA: TGTGCCAGCAAAACAATTCGACGGGAAGTGCTGTCGAACACCGGGGAGCTGTTTTTT. Encoded protein: CASKTIRREVLSNTGELFF.

The genes are TRBV5-6 and TRBJ1-2; D is unclear. The CDR3 contains 15 residues. Germline V gene data show CDR1 as SGHDT and CDR2 as YYEEEE. Trimming took 0 bases from V and 2 from J, leaving 11 bases between them. The CDR3 sequence is CASSLAGTVNYGYTF. CDR3 in DNA: TGTGCCAGCAGCTTGGCCGGCACAGTCAACTATGGCTACACCTTC.

This clone was seen only once. The V call is TRBV7-8, the J call TRBJ1-4; a possible D gene is TRBD1 (5 bases). Germline V CDR1 and CDR2: SGHVS, FQNEAQ. The length of the CDR3 is 15 residues. Trimming removed 5 bases from V and 8 bases from J, with 18 bases in between. As DNA, the CDR3 is TGTGCCAGCAGCCCTCCGGGACCCCGGCGCGAAAAACTGTTTTTT. Residues: CASSPPGPRREKLFF.

This clone appeared a single time. DNA of the CDR3: TGCAGCGCACAGGGATACGGGGAGCTGTTTTTT. Translating it yields CSAQGYGELFF. The V and J genes are TRBV29-1 and TRBJ2-2; D may be TRBD1 (6 bases). Per germline, CDR1 SQVTM and CDR2 ANQGSEA. The CDR3 sequence is 11 residues long. Trimming left V 7 bases short and J 7 bases short, with 10 bases between.

The chain links TRBV7-9 to TRBJ1-1, with D possibly matching TRBD1 (5 bases). The CDR3 is 15 residues long. V dropped 3 bases and J dropped 0 bases, with 11 bases sitting between them. Per the germline V gene, CDR1 is SEHNR and CDR2 is FQNEAQ (reference sequence). CDR3 amino acids: CASSFVGEVNTEAFF. The CDR3 region has the DNA TGTGCCAGCAGCTTCGTGGGGGAGGTGAACACTGAAGCTTTCTTT.

Turning to this clone: One end of the junction is discordant with germline, which a read error may explain. The chain is built from TRBV7-9 and TRBJ2-7; D remains ambiguous. Germline V CDR1 and CDR2: SEHNR, FQNEAQ (reference sequence). The CDR3 length is 12 residues. CDR3 nucleotides: TGTGCCAGCAGCTTGCCCACCCGGGCCGCCTTTTTC. Protein sequence: CASSLPTRAAFF. The full variable domain, with the rest looked up from reference TRBV7-9 and TRBJ2-7, is DTGVSQNPRHKITKRGQNVTFRCDPISEHNRLYWYRQTLGQGPEFLTYFQNEAQLEKSRLLSDRFSAERPKGSFSTLEIQRTEQGDSAMYLCASSLPTRAAFFGPGTRLTVT.

Only one count was recorded for this clone. V usage is TRBV7-9 and J usage is TRBJ1-1, with TRBD1 identical over 11 bases. The V gene end was trimmed by 6 bases and the J gene end by 10 bases; junction bases not matched to a gene: 10. The V gene's germline CDR1 is SEHNR and CDR2 FQNEAQ (reference sequence). The CDR3 contains 14 residues. The CDR3: CASRAGQGALGAFF. The DNA for the CDR3 is TGTGCCAGCAGAGCCGGACAGGGGGCTCTGGGAGCTTTCTTT.

The V call is TRBV19, the J call TRBJ2-6; tentative D call: TRBD2 (6 bases). Trimming cost V 4 bases and J 2 bases, with 21 bases left between them. Germline V lookup: CDR1 LNHDA, CDR2 SQIVND (reference sequence). The CDR3 runs to 19 residues. CDR3 residues: CASSNPPGDGWAGANVLTF. The DNA of the CDR3 is TGTGCCAGTAGTAACCCTCCGGGGGATGGATGGGCTGGGGCCAACGTCCTGACTTTC.

The chain joins TRBV29-1 to TRBJ2-5, with a possible D match to TRBD2 (6 bases). Looked up from germline, CDR1 is SQVTM and CDR2 is ANQGSEA. CDR3 length: 17 amino acids. Trimming cost V 7 bases and J 2 bases, with 26 bases left between them. CDR3 sequence (DNA): TGCAGCGCACCGGGGCGGGATCCGTTCTTCCATCAAGAGACCCAGTACTTC. It encodes CSAPGRDPFFHQETQYF.

The chain employs TRBV14 and TRBJ2-5; D is unclear. This CDR3 region has 13 residues. CDR1 and CDR2 (germline): SGHDN, FVKESK. V lost 2 bases and J lost 5, with 9 bases in between. The CDR3 loop reads CASSQYLGETQYF. The CDR3 bases are TGTGCCAGCAGCCAATATTTGGGTGAGACCCAGTACTTC.

This sequence joins TRBV10-2 and TRBJ2-7, with TRBD1 matching over 7 bases. The trim removed 5 bases at V and 2 bases at J, leaving 3 bases unmatched. Germline CDR1 WSHSY, CDR2 SAAADI. The CDR3 is 13 amino acids. The CDR3, as DNA: TGCGCCAGCAGTTGGGACAGACCCTACGAGCAGTACTTC. Translation gives CASSWDRPYEQYF.

The genes are TRBV6-5 and TRBJ2-2; TRBD1 matches 9 bases. V lost 6 bases to trimming and J lost 3 bases; unmatched junction nucleotides: 5. This CDR3 region has 15 residues. Germline CDR1 and CDR2: MNHEY and SVGAGI. The CDR3 bases are TGTGCCAGCAGACTCGACAGGGGGGACACCGGGGAGCTGTTTTTT. Its translation: CASRLDRGDTGELFF.

The chain joins TRBV9 to TRBJ2-3, with 14 positions matching TRBD2. Trimming removed 0 bases from V and 3 bases from J; junction bases left unmatched: 6. Germline V gene sequence: CDR1 SGDLS, CDR2 YYNGEE. This CDR3 has 18 residues. The DNA for the CDR3 is TGTGCCAGCAGCGTAGAAGGAGGGACTAGCGGGAGAACAGATACGCAGTATTTT. It codes for CASSVEGGTSGRTDTQYF.

This clone has a handful of counts. The chain carries TRBV7-9 and TRBJ1-1; D remains ambiguous. V dropped 2 bases and J dropped 3 bases, with 7 bases sitting between them. Germline-derived CDR1 and CDR2 are SEHNR and FQNEAQ (reference sequence). The CDR3 is made up of 13 amino acids. CDR3 protein: CASSLKGHTEAFF. The CDR3 nucleotides are TGTGCCAGCAGCTTAAAAGGCCACACTGAAGCTTTCTTT.

The V gene is TRBV11-2, the J gene TRBJ2-1; D is perhaps TRBD2 (6 bases). With 1 base removed from V and 7 bases from J, the gap between germline ends came to 14 bases. This CDR3 is 15 amino acids long. Germline CDR1 SGHAT, CDR2 FQNNGV. The CDR3 spells CASSLAGVAGNEQFF. As DNA, the CDR3 is TGTGCCAGCAGCTTAGCGGGCGTGGCGGGGAATGAGCAGTTCTTC. The whole variable domain, remainder taken from reference TRBV11-2 and TRBJ2-1, is EAGVAQSPRYKIIEKRQSVAFWCNPISGHATLYWYQQILGQGPKLLIQFQNNGVVDDSQLPKDRFSAERLKGVDSTLKIQPAKLEDSAVYLCASSLAGVAGNEQFFGPGTRLTVL.

V and J are TRBV28 and TRBJ1-5; D is undetermined. The CDR3 runs to 14 residues. CDR1 and CDR2 (germline): MDHEN, SYDVKM. The V end was cut by 7 bases, the J end by 0 bases, with 10 bases between. In DNA form, the CDR3 reads TGTGCCAGCACCCAGACACATAGCAATCAGCCCCAGCATTTT. Its protein is CASTQTHSNQPQHF.

The J gene is TRBJ2-3, the V gene TRBV29-1, with D perhaps TRBD2 (6 bases). V was trimmed by 4 bases and J by 1 base, leaving 9 bases between them. Germline V gives CDR1 SQVTM, CDR2 ANQGSEA. The CDR3 is 13 amino acids. The CDR3 region has the DNA TGCAGCGTTGTGGGAGGCGGCACAGATACGCAGTATTTT. Translated: CSVVGGGTDTQYF.